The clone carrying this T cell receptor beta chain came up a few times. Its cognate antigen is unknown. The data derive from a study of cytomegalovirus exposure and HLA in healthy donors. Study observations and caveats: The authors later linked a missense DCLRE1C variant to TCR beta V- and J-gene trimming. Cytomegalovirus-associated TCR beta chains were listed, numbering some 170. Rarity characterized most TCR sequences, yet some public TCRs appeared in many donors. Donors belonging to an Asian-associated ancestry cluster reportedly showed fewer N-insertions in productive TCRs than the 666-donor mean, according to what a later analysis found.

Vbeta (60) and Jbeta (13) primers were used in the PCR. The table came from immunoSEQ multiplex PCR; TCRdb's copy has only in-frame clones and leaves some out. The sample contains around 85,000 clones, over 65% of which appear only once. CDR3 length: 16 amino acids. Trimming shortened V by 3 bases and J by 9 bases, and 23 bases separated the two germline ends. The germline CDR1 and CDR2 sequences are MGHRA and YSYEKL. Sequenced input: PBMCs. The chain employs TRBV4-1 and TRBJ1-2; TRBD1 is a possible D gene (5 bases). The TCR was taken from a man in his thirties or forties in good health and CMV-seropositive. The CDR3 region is CASSQGGTRVSQSYTF. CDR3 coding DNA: TGCGCCAGCAGCCAGGGGGGGACCAGGGTTTCCCAAAGCTACACCTTC.